One TCR beta chain is described in this entry. Its target is unknown. These data are taken from a study of blood T cells in healthy people across ages. A second PCR, run for about 7 to 11 cycles, used a sample-barcoded 5' primer plus a J-beta primer mix. TCRdb re-analysed the 5' RACE reads in MiXCR, keeping a single row per CDR3 protein. The sample consists of about 730,000 distinct CDR3 sequences, about 40% of them appearing once. General study findings and limits: TCR beta diversity tracked closely with naive T cell percentage. Compared with aged donors, long-lived donors showed fewer expanded clones, suggesting selection. Age brought a roughly linear fall in TCR beta diversity measured per million T cells.

Trimming took 2 bases from V and 6 from J; bases not matched to a gene: 12. CDR1 is SGDLS, CDR2 YYNGEE, per germline. The CDR3 runs 17 residues. This chain connects TRBV9 to TRBJ2-1, with 9 positions matching TRBD1. The sequenced sample was blood. This receptor was obtained from a woman aged 55-70 years in good health. The chain's CDR3 is CASSVSMDRGILNEQFF. In nucleotides, the CDR3 is TGTGCCAGCAGCGTTAGCATGGACAGGGGAATCCTCAATGAGCAGTTCTTC.